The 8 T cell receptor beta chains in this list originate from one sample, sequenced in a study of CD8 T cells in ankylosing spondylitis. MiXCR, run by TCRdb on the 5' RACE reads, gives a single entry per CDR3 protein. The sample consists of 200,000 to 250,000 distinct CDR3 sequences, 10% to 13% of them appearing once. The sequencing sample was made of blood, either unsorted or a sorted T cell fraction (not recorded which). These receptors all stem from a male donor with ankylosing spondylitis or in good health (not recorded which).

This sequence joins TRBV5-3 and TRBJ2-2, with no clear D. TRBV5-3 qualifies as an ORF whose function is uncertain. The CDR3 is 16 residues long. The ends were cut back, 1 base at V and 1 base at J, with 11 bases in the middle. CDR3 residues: CARSLSPRLNTGELFF. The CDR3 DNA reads TGTGCCAGAAGCTTGAGCCCCCGACTGAACACCGGGGAGCTGTTTTTT.

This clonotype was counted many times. In DNA form, the CDR3 reads TGCAGTGCTAGACCTACAGCTTTCTTT. Encoded protein: CSARPTAFF. The chain joins TRBV20-1 to TRBJ1-1; D remains unclear. In germline, CDR1 is DFQATT, CDR2 SNEGSKA (reference sequence). Between the trimmed V and J ends, which lost 2 bases and 10 bases, there was a span of 5 bases. CDR3 length equals 9 residues.

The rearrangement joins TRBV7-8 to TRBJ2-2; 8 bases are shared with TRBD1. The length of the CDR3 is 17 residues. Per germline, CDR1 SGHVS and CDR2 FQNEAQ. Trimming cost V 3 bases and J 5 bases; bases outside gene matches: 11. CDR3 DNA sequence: TGTGCCAGCAGCTTGGACGACCGGACAGGGAGAACCGGGGAGCTGTTTTTT. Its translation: CASSLDDRTGRTGELFF.

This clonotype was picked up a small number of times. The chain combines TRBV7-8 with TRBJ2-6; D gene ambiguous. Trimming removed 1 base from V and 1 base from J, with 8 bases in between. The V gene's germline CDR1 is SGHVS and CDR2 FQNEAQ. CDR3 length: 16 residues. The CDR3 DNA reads TGTGCCAGCAGCTTAGGCATCGGTTCTGGGGCCAACGTCCTGACTTTC. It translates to CASSLGIGSGANVLTF.

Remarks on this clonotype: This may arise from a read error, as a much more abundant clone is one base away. CDR3 in DNA: TGTGCCAGGATCCCCGGGGGGGTGAACACCGGGGAGCTGTTTTTT. It is translated as CARIPGGVNTGELFF. V is TRBV12-3 or TRBV12-4 and J is TRBJ2-2; TRBD2 agrees at 8 bases. J lost 1 base, V lost 9 bases, and 7 bases had no gene match. This CDR3 contains 15 residues.

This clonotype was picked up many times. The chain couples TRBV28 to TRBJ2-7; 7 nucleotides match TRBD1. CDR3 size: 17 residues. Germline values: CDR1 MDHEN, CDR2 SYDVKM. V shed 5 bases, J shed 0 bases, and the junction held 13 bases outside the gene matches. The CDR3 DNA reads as TGTGCCAGCAGTCCCCACAGCGGACAGGAAAGCTCCTACGAGCAGTACTTC. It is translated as CASSPHSGQESSYEQYF.

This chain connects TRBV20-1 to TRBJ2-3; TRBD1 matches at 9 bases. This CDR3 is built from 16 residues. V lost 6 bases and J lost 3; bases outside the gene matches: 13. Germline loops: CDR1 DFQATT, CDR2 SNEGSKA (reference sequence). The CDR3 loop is CSAGTGTGFGTDTQYF. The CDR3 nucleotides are TGCAGTGCCGGGACCGGGACAGGGTTTGGGACAGATACGCAGTATTTT.

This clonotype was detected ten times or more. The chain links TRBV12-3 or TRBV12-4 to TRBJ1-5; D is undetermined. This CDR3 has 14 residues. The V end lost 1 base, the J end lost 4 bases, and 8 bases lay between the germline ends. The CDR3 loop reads CASSLGRRNQPQHF. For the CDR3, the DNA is TGTGCCAGCAGTTTAGGCCGGAGGAATCAGCCCCAGCATTTT.